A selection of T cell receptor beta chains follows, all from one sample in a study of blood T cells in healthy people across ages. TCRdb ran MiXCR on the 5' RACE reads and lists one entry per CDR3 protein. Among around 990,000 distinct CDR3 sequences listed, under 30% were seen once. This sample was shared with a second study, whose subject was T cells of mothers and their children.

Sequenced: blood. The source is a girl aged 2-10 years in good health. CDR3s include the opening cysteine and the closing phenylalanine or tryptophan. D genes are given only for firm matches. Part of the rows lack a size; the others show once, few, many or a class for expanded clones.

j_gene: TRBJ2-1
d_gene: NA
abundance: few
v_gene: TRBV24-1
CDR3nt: TGTGCCACCAGTGATTTTGAGGTTAGCTCCTACAATGAGCAGTTCTTC
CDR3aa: CATSDFEVSSYNEQFF

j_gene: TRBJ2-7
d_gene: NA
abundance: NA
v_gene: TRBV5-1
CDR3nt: TGCGCCAGCAGCCAGAGCGGACGGAACTACGAGCAGTACTTC
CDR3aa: CASSQSGRNYEQYF

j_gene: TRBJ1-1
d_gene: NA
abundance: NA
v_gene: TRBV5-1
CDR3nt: TGCGCCAGCAGCTTGGAAGGCCGGAGGGCTCCAGATGAAGCTTTCTTT
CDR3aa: CASSLEGRRAPDEAFF

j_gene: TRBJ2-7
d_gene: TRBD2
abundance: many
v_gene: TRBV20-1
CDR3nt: TGCAGTGTCGAGAGTTCTAGCGGGACCGACTACGAGCAGTACTTC
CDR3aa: CSVESSSGTDYEQYF

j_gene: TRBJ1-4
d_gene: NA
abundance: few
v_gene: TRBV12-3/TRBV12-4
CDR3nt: TGTGCCAGCAGGGATGGTGAAAAACTGTTTTTT
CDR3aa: CASRDGEKLFF

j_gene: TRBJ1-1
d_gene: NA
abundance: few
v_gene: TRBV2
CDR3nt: TGTGCCAGAGGGCCCGACGCCGAAGCTTTCTTT
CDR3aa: CARGPDAEAFF

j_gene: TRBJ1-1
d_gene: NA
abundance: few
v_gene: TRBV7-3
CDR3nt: TGTGCCAGCAGCTTAAATCCAGGGCTGAACACTGAAGCTTTCTTT
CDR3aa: CASSLNPGLNTEAFF

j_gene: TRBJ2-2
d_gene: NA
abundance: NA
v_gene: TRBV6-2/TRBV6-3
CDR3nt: TGTGCCAGCAGCCCTTGGGGGGCCCAGAACACCGGGGAGCTGTTTTTT
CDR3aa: CASSPWGAQNTGELFF

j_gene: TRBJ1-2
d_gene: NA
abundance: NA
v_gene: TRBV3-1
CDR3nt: TGTGTCAGCAGCCAAGCGGGGAGGGGAGGCTACACCTTC
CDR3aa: CVSSQAGRGGYTF

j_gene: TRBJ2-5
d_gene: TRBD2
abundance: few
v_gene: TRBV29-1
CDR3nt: TGCAGCGTTGAATTCTCTAGCGGGAGGGCCACAGAGACCCAGTACTTC
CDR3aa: CSVEFSSGRATETQYF

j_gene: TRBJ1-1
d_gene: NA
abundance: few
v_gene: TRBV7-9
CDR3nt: TGTGCCAGCAGCGGCCATGGAGGGCTCACTGAAGCTTTCTTT
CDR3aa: CASSGHGGLTEAFF

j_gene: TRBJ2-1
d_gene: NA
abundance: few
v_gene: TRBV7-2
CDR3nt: TGTGCCAGCAGCTTTGGTGGGCGCATTAAAGATGAGCAGTTCTTC
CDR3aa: CASSFGGRIKDEQFF

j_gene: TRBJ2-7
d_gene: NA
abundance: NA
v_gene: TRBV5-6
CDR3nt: TGTGCCAGCAGCTTGCGGGACAACACCTACGAGCAGTACTTC
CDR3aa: CASSLRDNTYEQYF

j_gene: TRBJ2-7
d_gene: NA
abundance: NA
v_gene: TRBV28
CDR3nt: TGTGCCAGCAGTTTAGGGGTCCGGGTAAACTCCTACGAGCAGTACTTC
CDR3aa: CASSLGVRVNSYEQYF

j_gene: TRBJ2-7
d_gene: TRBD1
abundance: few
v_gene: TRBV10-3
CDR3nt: TGTGGCGCAGGGGGTCAAGTGAACAGTTACGAGCAGTACTTC
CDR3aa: CGAGGQVNSYEQYF

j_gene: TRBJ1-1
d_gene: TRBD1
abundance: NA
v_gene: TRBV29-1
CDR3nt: TGCAGCTCCAGGGGGGACCTGAACACTGAAGCTTTCTTT
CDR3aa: CSSRGDLNTEAFF

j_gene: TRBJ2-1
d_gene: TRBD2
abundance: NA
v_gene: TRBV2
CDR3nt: TGTGCCGGCGGACCGGGGGGGGATGAGCAGTTCTTC
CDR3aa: CAGGPGGDEQFF

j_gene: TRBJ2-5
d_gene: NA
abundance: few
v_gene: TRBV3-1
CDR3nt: TGTGCCAGCAGCCAAGATCGCAGCCAAGAGACCCAGTACTTC
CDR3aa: CASSQDRSQETQYF

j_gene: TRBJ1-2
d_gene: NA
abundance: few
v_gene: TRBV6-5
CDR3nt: TGTGCCAGCAGTGATCAACTTTTTGGATATGGCTACACCTTC
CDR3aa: CASSDQLFGYGYTF

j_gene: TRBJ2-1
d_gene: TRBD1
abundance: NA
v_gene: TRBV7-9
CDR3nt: TGTGCCAGCAGCTTAACCCCGGACAGGTACAATGAGCAGTTCTTC
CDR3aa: CASSLTPDRYNEQFF

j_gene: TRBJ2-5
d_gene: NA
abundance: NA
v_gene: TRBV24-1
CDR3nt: TGTGCCACCAGTTTAACAGGGTTTACAGAGACCCAGTACTTC
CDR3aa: CATSLTGFTETQYF

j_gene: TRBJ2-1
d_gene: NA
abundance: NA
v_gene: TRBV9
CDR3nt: TGTGCCAGCAGCGCGGACAACTCCTACAATGAGCAGTTCTTC
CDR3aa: CASSADNSYNEQFF

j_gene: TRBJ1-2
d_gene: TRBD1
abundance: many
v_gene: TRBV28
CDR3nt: TGTGCCAGCCGTGGAGGACAGGGGAGGCAATCGGGCTACACCTTC
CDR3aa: CASRGGQGRQSGYTF

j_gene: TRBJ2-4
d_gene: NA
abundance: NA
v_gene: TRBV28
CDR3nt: TGTGCCAGCAGTCCAACACTCGTCTTGGCCAAAAACATTCAGTACTTC
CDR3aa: CASSPTLVLAKNIQYF

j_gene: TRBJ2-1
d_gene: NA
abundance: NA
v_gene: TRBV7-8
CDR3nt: TGTGCCAGCAGCTTTTTTCTTAATGAGCAGTTCTTC
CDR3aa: CASSFFLNEQFF